Listed below are T cell receptor beta chains from one sample, sequenced in a study of T cells in Graves' hyperthyroidism and ophthalmopathy. One entry per CDR3 protein, called by TCRdb with MiXCR from the multiplex PCR reads. The data contain approximately 500,000 distinct CDR3 sequences, around 45% of them singletons. Sequenced sample: peripheral blood or thyroid tissue (not recorded which). The source is a woman in her late teens or twenties with Graves' hyperthyroidism. Both conserved end residues are part of each CDR3. D genes are given only for firm matches. Some rows have no size entry. The others give once, few or many, or a class for an expanded clone.

>TRBJ2-7|TRBV11-2|NA|many
CASSLLMPYEQYF
TGTGCCAGCAGCTTACTGATGCCCTACGAGCAGTACTTC
>TRBJ2-7|TRBV11-3|NA|many
CASSPLVGESYEQYF
TGTGCCAGCAGCCCTCTTGTTGGGGAGTCCTACGAGCAGTACTTC
>TRBJ1-1|TRBV29-1|TRBD1|many
CSTLTGSKGNTEAFF
TGCAGCACCCTGACAGGGTCAAAGGGGAACACTGAAGCTTTCTTT
>TRBJ2-7|TRBV3-1|TRBD2|NA
CASSQGYGGGSPLSYEQYF
TGTGCCAGCAGCCAAGGATATGGGGGAGGGAGCCCCCTATCCTACGAGCAGTACTTC
>TRBJ2-7|TRBV10-3|TRBD1|NA
CAISDRTGGLDEQYF
TGTGCCATCAGTGACCGGACAGGCGGCCTCGACGAGCAGTACTTC
>TRBJ2-5|TRBV20-1|TRBD1|many
CSARPDREETQYF
TGCAGTGCTAGACCAGACAGGGAAGAGACCCAGTACTTC
>TRBJ2-5|TRBV20-1|NA|many
CSSSRGGGETQYF
TGCAGTTCTAGCCGGGGCGGCGGAGAGACCCAGTACTTC
>TRBJ2-1|TRBV29-1|NA|NA
CSVDLRTKGEQFF
TGCAGCGTTGATTTAAGGACTAAGGGTGAGCAGTTCTTC
>TRBJ1-3|TRBV5-1|NA|NA
CASSYGFSGNTIYF
TGCGCCAGCAGCTATGGATTCTCTGGAAACACCATATATTTT
>TRBJ2-2|TRBV7-2|NA|many
CASRPTGTSTIGELFF
TGTGCCAGCAGACCTACCGGGACTTCAACAATCGGGGAGCTGTTTTTT
>TRBJ2-7|TRBV4-3|NA|many
CASSPQGRHEQYF
TGCGCCAGCAGCCCGCAGGGGCGCCACGAGCAGTACTTC
>TRBJ1-1|TRBV7-9|NA|many
CASSPPRLNTEAFF
TGTGCCAGCAGCCCGCCGCGGCTGAACACTGAAGCTTTCTTT
>TRBJ1-1|TRBV12-3/TRBV12-4|TRBD1|NA
CASSLATGQGF
TGTGCCAGCAGTTTAGCGACGGGACAGGGATTT
>TRBJ2-1|TRBV29-1|TRBD1|NA
CSVVRQGANYNEQFF
TGCAGCGTCGTCCGACAGGGGGCAAATTACAATGAGCAGTTCTTC
>TRBJ1-2|TRBV10-3|TRBD1|NA
CAIANNRGPNYGYTF
TGTGCCATCGCCAATAACAGGGGTCCTAACTATGGCTACACCTTC
>TRBJ1-3|TRBV4-1|NA|few
CASSGVEGSSGNTIYF
TGCGCCAGCAGCGGTGTTGAGGGGTCCTCTGGAAACACCATATATTTT